This is a list of T cell receptor beta chains from one sample in a study of T cells in Graves' hyperthyroidism and ophthalmopathy. TCRdb re-called the multiplex PCR reads through MiXCR, storing one row per CDR3 protein. The data contain hundreds of thousands of distinct CDR3 sequences, roughly 15% of them seen just once; the ten biggest clones take up 10%. Sequencing input: blood. The receptors shown here come from a woman aged 18-29 years with Graves' hyperthyroidism. CDR3s include the opening cysteine and the closing phenylalanine or tryptophan. D genes are given only for firm matches. Clone sizes are given selectively: once, few, many, or a class where the clone is expanded.

TRBV12-3/TRBV12-4	few	TRBJ2-1	TRBD2	CASSYGTTVVNEQFF	TGTGCCAGCAGCTATGGGACTACCGTAGTCAATGAGCAGTTCTTC
TRBV3-1	many	TRBJ2-1	NA	CASSQDGARPQQFF	TGTGCCAGCAGCCAAGATGGCGCGCGCCCCCAGCAGTTCTTC
TRBV24-1	many	TRBJ1-2	NA	CATSDHGLNYGYTF	TGTGCCACCAGTGATCACGGCCTGAACTATGGCTACACCTTC
TRBV9	few	TRBJ2-5	NA	CASSVEGTSRETQYF	TGTGCCAGCAGCGTAGAGGGAACTTCTAGGGAGACCCAGTACTTC
TRBV2	many	TRBJ2-3	NA	CASSIRGDTQYF	TGTGCCAGCAGCATTCGGGGAGATACGCAGTATTTT
TRBV13	NA	TRBJ2-2	NA	CASSPESTSTGELFF	TGTGCCAGCAGCCCCGAATCGACGAGCACCGGGGAGCTGTTTTTT
TRBV28	NA	TRBJ2-1	NA	CASSLQYRGRSTYNEQFF	TGTGCCAGCAGTTTACAGTATAGGGGGAGGTCGACCTACAATGAGCAGTTCTTC
TRBV4-2	few	TRBJ2-2	NA	CASSQDDADANTGELFF	TGTGCCAGCAGCCAAGACGACGCTGACGCGAACACCGGGGAGCTGTTTTTT
TRBV7-8	many	TRBJ2-1	NA	CASSRTYNEQFF	TGTGCCAGCAGCCGTACTTACAATGAGCAGTTCTTC
TRBV9	NA	TRBJ1-2	NA	CASSVGAGAGYTF	TGTGCCAGCAGCGTAGGAGCGGGGGCTGGCTACACCTTC
TRBV12-3/TRBV12-4	many	TRBJ2-1	TRBD2	CASSRRLADNEQFF	TGTGCCAGCAGCCGGCGCCTAGCGGACAATGAGCAGTTCTTC
TRBV7-2	many	TRBJ2-3	TRBD2	CASRRTSGVDTQYF	TGTGCCAGCAGACGGACTAGCGGGGTAGATACGCAGTATTTT
TRBV3-1	many	TRBJ2-7	NA	CASSQVASSTYEQYF	TGTGCCAGCAGCCAAGTTGCCAGCTCAACCTACGAGCAGTACTTC
TRBV6-2/TRBV6-3	many	TRBJ2-7	NA	CASSYSGRSRLPYEQYF	TGTGCCAGCAGTTACTCGGGTAGGTCAAGACTTCCCTACGAGCAGTACTTC
TRBV3-1	NA	TRBJ1-1	NA	CASSQIQGLAFF	TGTGCCAGCAGCCAAATACAGGGTCTAGCTTTCTTT
TRBV6-2/TRBV6-3	NA	TRBJ2-1	NA	CASSYSMFQTGNEQFF	TGTGCCAGCAGTTACTCGATGTTCCAGACCGGGAATGAGCAGTTCTTC
TRBV29-1	NA	TRBJ2-7	NA	CSVRGSGYEQYF	TGCAGCGTTCGGGGTTCTGGCTACGAGCAGTACTTC
TRBV11-2	many	TRBJ2-2	NA	CASSLGELFF	TGTGCCAGCAGCTTAGGGGAGCTGTTTTTT
TRBV18	NA	TRBJ1-1	TRBD1	CASSPRDSRNTEAFF	TGTGCCAGCTCACCGCGGGACAGCCGAAACACTGAAGCTTTCTTT
TRBV20-1	many	TRBJ2-7	TRBD1	CSARALDRGYEQYF	TGCAGTGCTAGAGCCTTGGACAGGGGCTACGAGCAGTACTTC
TRBV2	many	TRBJ2-7	NA	CASSKGEGPFYEQYF	TGTGCCAGCAGTAAGGGTGAGGGCCCATTCTACGAGCAGTACTTC
TRBV7-9	many	TRBJ2-1	TRBD2	CASSLEVGLAGDNEQFF	TGTGCCAGCAGCTTAGAGGTCGGGCTAGCGGGGGACAATGAGCAGTTCTTC
TRBV24-1	many	TRBJ2-5	NA	CATSDLTAGQTQYF	TGTGCCACCAGTGACCTCACCGCGGGGCAGACCCAGTACTTC
TRBV25-1	NA	TRBJ2-7	TRBD1	CASRGQAVIEQYF	TGTGCCAGCAGAGGACAGGCTGTGATCGAGCAGTACTTC
TRBV6-2/TRBV6-3	many	TRBJ2-3	NA	CASSLIYGLTDTQYF	TGTGCCAGCAGTCTGATCTATGGCCTCACAGATACGCAGTATTTT
TRBV29-1	few	TRBJ2-6	NA	CSVTVGGPKYGANVLTF	TGCAGCGTTACGGTGGGGGGGCCTAAGTATGGGGCCAACGTCCTGACTTTC
TRBV20-1	many	TRBJ2-3	TRBD2	CSLLRTSGRDKDTQYF	TGCAGTCTCCTGCGGACAAGCGGGAGAGACAAAGATACGCAGTATTTT
TRBV6-5	few	TRBJ1-3	NA	CASSYSYGSGNTIYF	TGTGCCAGCAGTTACTCCTACGGCTCTGGAAACACCATATATTTT
TRBV11-1	NA	TRBJ2-1	TRBD2	CASSFSGRALLSSYNEQFF	TGTGCCAGCAGTTTCAGCGGGAGGGCCCTCCTCAGCTCCTACAATGAGCAGTTCTTC
TRBV11-2	many	TRBJ2-7	NA	CASTSRGAGDEQYF	TGTGCCAGCACTTCGAGGGGAGCCGGGGACGAGCAGTACTTC
TRBV30	many	TRBJ2-3	NA	CAWSPKTGLTSVSDTQYF	TGTGCCTGGAGTCCGAAGACAGGGCTGACTAGCGTCTCGGATACGCAGTATTTT
TRBV12-3/TRBV12-4	many	TRBJ1-1	NA	CASRPQYMNTEAFF	TGTGCCAGCAGACCACAGTACATGAACACTGAAGCTTTCTTT
TRBV6-5	NA	TRBJ1-1	TRBD1	CASSYFPPGPGGNTEAFF	TGTGCCAGCAGTTACTTTCCCCCAGGACCAGGGGGAAACACTGAAGCTTTCTTT
TRBV4-1	many	TRBJ1-5	TRBD1	CASSQDNRGIGNQPQHF	TGCGCCAGCAGCCAAGATAACAGGGGTATCGGCAATCAGCCCCAGCATTTT
TRBV28	many	TRBJ2-7	NA	CASSPPTGRNEQYF	TGTGCCAGCAGTCCACCGACAGGGAGGAACGAGCAGTACTTC